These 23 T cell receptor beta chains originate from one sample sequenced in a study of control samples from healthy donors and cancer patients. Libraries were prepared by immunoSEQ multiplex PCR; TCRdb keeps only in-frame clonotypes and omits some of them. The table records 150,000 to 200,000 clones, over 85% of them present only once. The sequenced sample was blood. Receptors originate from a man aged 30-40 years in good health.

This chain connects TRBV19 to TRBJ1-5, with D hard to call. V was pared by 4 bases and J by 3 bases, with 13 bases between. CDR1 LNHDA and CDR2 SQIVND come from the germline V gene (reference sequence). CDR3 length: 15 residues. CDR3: CASSTASRSNQPQHF. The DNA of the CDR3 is TGTGCCAGTAGTACCGCCTCGCGGTCCAATCAGCCCCAGCATTTT.

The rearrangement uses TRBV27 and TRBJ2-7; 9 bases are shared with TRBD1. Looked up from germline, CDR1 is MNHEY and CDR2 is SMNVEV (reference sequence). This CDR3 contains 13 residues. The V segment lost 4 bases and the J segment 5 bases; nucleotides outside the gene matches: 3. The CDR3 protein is CASSWGTGNEQYF. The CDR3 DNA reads TGTGCCAGCAGTTGGGGGACAGGGAACGAGCAGTACTTC.

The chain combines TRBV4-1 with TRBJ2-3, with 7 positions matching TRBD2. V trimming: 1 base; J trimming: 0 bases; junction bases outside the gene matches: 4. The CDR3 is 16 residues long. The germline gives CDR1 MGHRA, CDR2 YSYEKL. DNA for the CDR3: TGCGCCAGCAGCCAAGTGCTAGCGGTTAGCACAGATACGCAGTATTTT. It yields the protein CASSQVLAVSTDTQYF.

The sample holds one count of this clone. The CDR3: CASSPRTMDTGELFF. The CDR3 nucleotides are TGTGCCAGCAGCCCACGGACTATGGACACCGGGGAGCTGTTTTTT. This chain joins TRBV7-3 and TRBJ2-2, with D perhaps matching TRBD2 (6 bases). Germline V gene data show CDR1 as SGHTA and CDR2 as FQGTGA. This CDR3 contains 15 residues. V lost 5 bases and J 3 bases, leaving 13 bases between the germline ends.

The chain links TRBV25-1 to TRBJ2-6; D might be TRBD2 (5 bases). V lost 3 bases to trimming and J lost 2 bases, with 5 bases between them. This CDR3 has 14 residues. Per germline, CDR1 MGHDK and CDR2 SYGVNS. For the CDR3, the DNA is TGTGCCAGCAGTGAGGAGGCTGGGGCCAACGTCCTGACTTTC. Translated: CASSEEAGANVLTF.

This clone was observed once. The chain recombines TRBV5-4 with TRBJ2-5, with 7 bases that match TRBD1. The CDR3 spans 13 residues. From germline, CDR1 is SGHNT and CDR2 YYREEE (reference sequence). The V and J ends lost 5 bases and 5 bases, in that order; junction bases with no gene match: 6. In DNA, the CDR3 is TGTGCCAGCAGTTCCCGACAGGGCGAGACCCAGTACTTC. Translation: CASSSRQGETQYF.

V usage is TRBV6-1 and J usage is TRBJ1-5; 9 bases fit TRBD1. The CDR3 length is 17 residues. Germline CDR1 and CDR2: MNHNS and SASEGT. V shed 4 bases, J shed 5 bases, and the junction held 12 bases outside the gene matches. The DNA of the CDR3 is TGTGCCAGCAGTGGGGCTCACGGACAGGGGTCTTATCAGCCCCAGCATTTT. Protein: CASSGAHGQGSYQPQHF.

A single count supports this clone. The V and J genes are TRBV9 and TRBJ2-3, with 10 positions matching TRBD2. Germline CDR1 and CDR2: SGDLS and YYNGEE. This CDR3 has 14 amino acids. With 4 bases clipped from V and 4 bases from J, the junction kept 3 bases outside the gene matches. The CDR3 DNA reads TGTGCCAGCAGCTCCAGCGGGAGGGCAGATACGCAGTATTTT. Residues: CASSSSGRADTQYF. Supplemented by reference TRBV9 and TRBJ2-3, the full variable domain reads DSGVTQTPKHLITATGQRVTLRCSPRSGDLSVYWYQQSLDQGLQFLIQYYNGEERAKGNILERFSAQQFPDLHSELNLSSLELGDSALYFCASSSSGRADTQYFGPGTRLTVL.

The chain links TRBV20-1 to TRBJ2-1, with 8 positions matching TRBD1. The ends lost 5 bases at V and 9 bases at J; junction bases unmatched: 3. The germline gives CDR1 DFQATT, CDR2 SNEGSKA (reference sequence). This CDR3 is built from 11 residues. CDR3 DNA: TGCAGTGCTGACAGGGGTGGTGAGCAGTTCTTC. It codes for CSADRGGEQFF.

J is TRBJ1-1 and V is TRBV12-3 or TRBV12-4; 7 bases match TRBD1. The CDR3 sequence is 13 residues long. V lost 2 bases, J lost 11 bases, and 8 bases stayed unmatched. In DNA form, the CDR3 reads TGTGCCAGCAGTTTATATTCCAGGGGGGAGGCTTTCTTT. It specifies CASSLYSRGEAFF.

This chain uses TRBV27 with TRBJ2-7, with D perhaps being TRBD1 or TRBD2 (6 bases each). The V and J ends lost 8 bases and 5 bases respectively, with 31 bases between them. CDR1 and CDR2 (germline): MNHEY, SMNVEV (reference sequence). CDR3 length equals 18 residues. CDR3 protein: CASQPWGAAPFVEHEQYF. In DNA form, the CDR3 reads TGTGCCAGCCAACCTTGGGGGGCTGCCCCTTTTGTTGAGCACGAGCAGTACTTC.

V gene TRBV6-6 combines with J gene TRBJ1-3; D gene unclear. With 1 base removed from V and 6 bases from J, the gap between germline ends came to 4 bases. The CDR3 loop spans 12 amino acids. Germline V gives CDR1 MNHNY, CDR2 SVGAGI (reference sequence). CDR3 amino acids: CASSYFENTIYF. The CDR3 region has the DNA TGTGCCAGCAGTTACTTTGAAAACACCATATATTTT.

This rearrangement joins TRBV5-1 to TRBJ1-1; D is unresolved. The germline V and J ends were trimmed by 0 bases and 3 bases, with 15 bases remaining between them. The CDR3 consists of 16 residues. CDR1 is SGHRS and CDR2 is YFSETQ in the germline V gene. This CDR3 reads CASSLAGPTRDTEAFF. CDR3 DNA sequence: TGCGCCAGCAGCTTGGCCGGGCCCACCCGGGACACTGAAGCTTTCTTT.

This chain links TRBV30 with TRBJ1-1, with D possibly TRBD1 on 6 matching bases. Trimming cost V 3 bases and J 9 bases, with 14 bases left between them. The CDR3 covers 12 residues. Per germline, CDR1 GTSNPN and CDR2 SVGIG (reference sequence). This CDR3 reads CAWRTGWGQAFF. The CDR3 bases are TGTGCCTGGAGGACAGGATGGGGCCAAGCTTTCTTT. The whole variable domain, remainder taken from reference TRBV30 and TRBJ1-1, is SQTIHQWPATLVQPVGSPLSLECTVEGTSNPNLYWYRQAAGRGLQLLFYSVGIGQISSEVPQNLSASRPQDRQFILSSKKLLLSDSGFYLCAWRTGWGQAFFGQGTRLTVV.

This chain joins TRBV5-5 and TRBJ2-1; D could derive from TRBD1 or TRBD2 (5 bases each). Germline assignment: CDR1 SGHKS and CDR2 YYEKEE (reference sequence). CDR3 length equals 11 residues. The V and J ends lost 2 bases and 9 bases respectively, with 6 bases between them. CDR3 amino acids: CASSFGTEQFF. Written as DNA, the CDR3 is TGTGCCAGCAGCTTCGGGACTGAGCAGTTCTTC.

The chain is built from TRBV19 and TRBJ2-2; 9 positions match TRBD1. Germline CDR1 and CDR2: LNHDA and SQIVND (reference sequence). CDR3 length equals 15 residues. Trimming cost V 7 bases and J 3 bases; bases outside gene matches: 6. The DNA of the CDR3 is TGTGCCAGTACCCGGGACAGGGCCCACACCGGGGAGCTGTTTTTT. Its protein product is CASTRDRAHTGELFF.

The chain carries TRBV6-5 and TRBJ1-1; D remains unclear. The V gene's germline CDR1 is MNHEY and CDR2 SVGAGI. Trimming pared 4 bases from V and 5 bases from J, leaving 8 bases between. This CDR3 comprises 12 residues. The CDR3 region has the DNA TGTGCCAGCAGTTTTACGGGGACTGAAGCTTTCTTT. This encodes CASSFTGTEAFF.

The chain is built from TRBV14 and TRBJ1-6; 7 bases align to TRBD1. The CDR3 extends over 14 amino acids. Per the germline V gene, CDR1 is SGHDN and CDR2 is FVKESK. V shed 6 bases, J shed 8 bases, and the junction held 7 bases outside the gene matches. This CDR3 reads CASSTGTVYSPLHF. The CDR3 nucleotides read TGTGCCAGCAGTACCGGGACAGTCTATTCACCCCTCCACTTT.

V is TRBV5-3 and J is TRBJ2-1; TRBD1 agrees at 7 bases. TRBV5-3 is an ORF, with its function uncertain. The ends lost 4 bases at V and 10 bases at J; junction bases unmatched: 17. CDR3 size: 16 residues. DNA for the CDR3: TGTGCCAGAAGCCGCAACTCCATACAGGGGACAGCCGAGCAGTTCTTC. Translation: CARSRNSIQGTAEQFF.

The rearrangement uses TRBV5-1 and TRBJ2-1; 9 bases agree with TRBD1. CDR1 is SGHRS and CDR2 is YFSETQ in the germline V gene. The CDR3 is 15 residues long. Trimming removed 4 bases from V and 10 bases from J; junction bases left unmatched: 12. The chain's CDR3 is CASSATGGVPGEQFF. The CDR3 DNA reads TGCGCCAGCAGCGCCACAGGGGGCGTCCCGGGAGAGCAGTTCTTC.

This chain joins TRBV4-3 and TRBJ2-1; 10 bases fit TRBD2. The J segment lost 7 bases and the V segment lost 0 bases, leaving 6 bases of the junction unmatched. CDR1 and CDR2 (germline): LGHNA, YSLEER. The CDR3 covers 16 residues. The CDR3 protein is CASSQDPSGSWNEQFF. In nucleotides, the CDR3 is TGCGCCAGCAGCCAAGATCCTAGCGGGAGTTGGAATGAGCAGTTCTTC.

The CDR3 bases are TGTGCCAGCAGTTTGCGGGACGGCTTCTCCTATAATTCACCCCTCCACTTT. Residues: CASSLRDGFSYNSPLHF. The genes are TRBV28 and TRBJ1-6; maybe TRBD1 (5 bases). Deletions cut 3 bases from V and 0 bases from J, with 12 bases between. The germline V gene encodes CDR1 MDHEN and CDR2 SYDVKM. The CDR3 has 17 residues.

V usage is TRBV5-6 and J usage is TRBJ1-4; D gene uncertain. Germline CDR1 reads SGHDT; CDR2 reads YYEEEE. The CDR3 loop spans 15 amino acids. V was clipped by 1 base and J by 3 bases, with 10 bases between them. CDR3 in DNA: TGTGCCAGCAGCTTGATCAAAACCTCTAATGAAAAACTGTTTTTT. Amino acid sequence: CASSLIKTSNEKLFF.